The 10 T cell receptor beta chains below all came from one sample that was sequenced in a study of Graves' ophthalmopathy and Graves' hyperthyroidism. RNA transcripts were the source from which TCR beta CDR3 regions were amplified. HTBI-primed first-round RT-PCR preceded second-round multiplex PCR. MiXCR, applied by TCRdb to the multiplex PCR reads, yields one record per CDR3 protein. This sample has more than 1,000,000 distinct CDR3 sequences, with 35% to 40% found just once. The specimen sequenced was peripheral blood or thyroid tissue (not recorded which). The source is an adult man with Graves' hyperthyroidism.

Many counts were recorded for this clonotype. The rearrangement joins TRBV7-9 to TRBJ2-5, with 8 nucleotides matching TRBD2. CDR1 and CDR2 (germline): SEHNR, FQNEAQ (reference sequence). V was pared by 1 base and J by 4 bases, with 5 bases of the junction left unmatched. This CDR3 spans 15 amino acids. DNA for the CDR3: TGTGCCAGCAGCTTAGTCGCGGGAGGTGGAGAGACCCAGTACTTC. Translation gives CASSLVAGGGETQYF. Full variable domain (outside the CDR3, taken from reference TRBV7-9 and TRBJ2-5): DTGVSQNPRHKITKRGQNVTFRCDPISEHNRLYWYRQTLGQGPEFLTYFQNEAQLEKSRLLSDRFSAERPKGSFSTLEIQRTEQGDSAMYLCASSLVAGGGETQYFGPGTRLLVL.

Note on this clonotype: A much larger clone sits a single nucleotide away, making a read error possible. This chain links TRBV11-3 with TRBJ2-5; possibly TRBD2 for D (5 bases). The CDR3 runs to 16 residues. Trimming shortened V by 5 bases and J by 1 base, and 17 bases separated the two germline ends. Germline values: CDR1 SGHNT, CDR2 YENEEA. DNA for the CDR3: TGTGCCAGCAGCCATGATCTGTCCGGGATCCAAGAGACCCAGTACTTC. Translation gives CASSHDLSGIQETQYF.

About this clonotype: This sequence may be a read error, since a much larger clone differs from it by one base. The CDR3 sequence: CSAGASASGRGGELFF. In nucleotides, the CDR3 is TGCAGTGCGGGAGCGTCGGCTAGCGGGAGGGGTGGGGAGCTGTTTTTT. This chain joins TRBV20-1 and TRBJ2-2, with 12 bases fitting TRBD2. V dropped 6 bases and J dropped 8; count of bases not matched to a gene: 13. This CDR3 region has 16 residues. Germline V gene lookup returns CDR1 DFQATT and CDR2 SNEGSKA (reference sequence).

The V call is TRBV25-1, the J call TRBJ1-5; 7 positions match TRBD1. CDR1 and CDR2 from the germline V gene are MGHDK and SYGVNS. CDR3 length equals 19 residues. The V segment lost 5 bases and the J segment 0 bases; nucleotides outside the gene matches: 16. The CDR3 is CASSFTRGDRAYSNQPQHF. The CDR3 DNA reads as TGTGCCAGCAGTTTCACCCGGGGGGACAGAGCTTATAGCAATCAGCCCCAGCATTTT.

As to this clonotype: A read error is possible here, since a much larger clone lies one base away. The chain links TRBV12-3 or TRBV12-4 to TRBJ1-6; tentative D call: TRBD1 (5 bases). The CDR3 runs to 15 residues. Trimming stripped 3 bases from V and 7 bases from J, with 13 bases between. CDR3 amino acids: CASSLGVRENSPLHF. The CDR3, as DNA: TGTGCCAGCAGTTTGGGGGTTAGGGAGAATTCACCCCTCCACTTT.

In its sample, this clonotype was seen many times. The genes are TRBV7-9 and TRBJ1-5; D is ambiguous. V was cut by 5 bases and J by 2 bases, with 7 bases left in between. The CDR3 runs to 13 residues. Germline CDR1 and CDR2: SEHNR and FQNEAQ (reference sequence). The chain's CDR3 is CASSPPGNQPQHF. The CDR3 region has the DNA TGTGCCAGCAGCCCCCCAGGCAATCAGCCCCAGCATTTT.

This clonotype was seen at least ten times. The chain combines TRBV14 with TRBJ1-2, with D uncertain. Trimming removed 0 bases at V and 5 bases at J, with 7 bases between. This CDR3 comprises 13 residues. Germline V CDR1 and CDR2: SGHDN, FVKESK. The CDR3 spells CASSQEVTYGYTF. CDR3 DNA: TGTGCCAGCAGCCAAGAAGTGACTTATGGCTACACCTTC.

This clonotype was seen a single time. This CDR3 reads CASSWTGGIVNTEAFF. In DNA, the CDR3 is TGTGCCAGCAGCTGGACAGGGGGCATCGTGAACACTGAAGCTTTCTTT. The chain employs TRBV7-2 and TRBJ1-1; 11 nucleotides agree with TRBD1. The CDR3 length is 16 residues. CDR1 is SGHTA, CDR2 FQGNSA, per germline. With 4 bases clipped from V and 0 bases from J, the junction kept 4 bases outside the gene matches.

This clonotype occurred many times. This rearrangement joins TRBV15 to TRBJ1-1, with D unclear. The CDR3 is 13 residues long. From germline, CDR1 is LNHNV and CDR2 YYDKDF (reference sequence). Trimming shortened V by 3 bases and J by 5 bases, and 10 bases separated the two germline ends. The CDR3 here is CATSSWGGTEAFF. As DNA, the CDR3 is TGTGCCACCAGCAGTTGGGGAGGAACTGAAGCTTTCTTT.

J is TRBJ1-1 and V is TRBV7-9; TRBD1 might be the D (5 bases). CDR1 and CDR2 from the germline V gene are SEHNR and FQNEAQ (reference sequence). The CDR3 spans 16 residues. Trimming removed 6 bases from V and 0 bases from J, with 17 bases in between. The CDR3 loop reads CASSPGGGSMNTEAFF. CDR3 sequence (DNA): TGTGCCAGCAGTCCCGGGGGAGGGTCCATGAACACTGAAGCTTTCTTT.